This T cell receptor beta chain was observed in a study of tumor-infiltrating lymphocytes in primary liver carcinoma. Regarding the study as a whole: Pairs of tumor regions overlapped more than tumor-adjacent and tumor-blood pairs did. It was in tumors, not blood, that the top-250-clone fraction was significantly higher (p = 0.039).

cDNA specific to TCR beta was made from around 470 ng of total RNA, with a constant-region primer employed for priming. What produced the TCR beta libraries was three nested multiplex PCR rounds using slightly modified ARM-PCR. A C-beta reverse primer was combined with TRBV1-TRBV30 forward primers in the first two PCR rounds, and each round had 10 cycles. TCRdb ran MiXCR on the multiplex PCR reads and lists one entry per CDR3 protein. The sample records about 310,000 distinct CDR3 sequences, 58% being singletons. The blood RNA (from unsorted whole blood) was obtained, and germline DNA was also extracted. Germline V CDR1 and CDR2: SQVTM, ANQGSEA. The length of the CDR3 is 13 residues. About this clonotype: Antigen unknown. An end of the junction does not agree with germline; a read error may underlie this.

The material sequenced was peripheral blood. The rearrangement joins TRBV29-1 to TRBJ2-1; TRBD2 matches 7 bases. The clonotype was recovered from a woman younger than 45 with primary liver carcinoma and hepatitis B virus infection. As DNA, the CDR3 is TGCAGCGTTAAAGCGGGGATATACAATGAGCACTTCTTC. It translates to CSVKAGIYNEHFF.